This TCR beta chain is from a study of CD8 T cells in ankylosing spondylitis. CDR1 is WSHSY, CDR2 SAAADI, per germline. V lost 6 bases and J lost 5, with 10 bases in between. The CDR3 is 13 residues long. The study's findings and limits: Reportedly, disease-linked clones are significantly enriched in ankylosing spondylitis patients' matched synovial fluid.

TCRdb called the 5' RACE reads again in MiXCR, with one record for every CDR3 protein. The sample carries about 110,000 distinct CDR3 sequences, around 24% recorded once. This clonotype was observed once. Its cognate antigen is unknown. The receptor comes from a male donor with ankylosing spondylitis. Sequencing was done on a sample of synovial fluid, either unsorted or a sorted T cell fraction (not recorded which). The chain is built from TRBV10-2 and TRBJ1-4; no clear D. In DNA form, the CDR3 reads TGCGCCAGCAGGGACCTTGGAAATGAAAAACTGTTTTTT. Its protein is CASRDLGNEKLFF.